Below, 15 T cell receptor beta chains from the same sample are listed, as sequenced in a study of PD-L1 blockade in urothelial cancer. The time point: peripheral blood 6 weeks after treatment start. Generated by immunoSEQ multiplex PCR, the TCRdb table keeps only in-frame clones and is missing some. The table shows roughly 100,000 clones, with approximately 82% occurring only once. The specimen comprised PBMCs, sampled around atezolizumab (anti-PD-L1) treatment. All receptors come from a man aged 70-80 years with urothelial cancer.

The chain combines TRBV29-1 with TRBJ2-7; 10 bases are a match to TRBD1. Germline V gene data show CDR1 as SQVTM and CDR2 as ANQGSEA. The CDR3 sequence is 15 residues long. Trimming took 3 bases from V and 2 from J; bases not matched to a gene: 7. CDR3 region: CSVERGTGVPYEQYF. For the CDR3, the DNA is TGCAGCGTTGAGAGGGGGACAGGGGTCCCCTACGAGCAGTACTTC.

The V gene is TRBV7-2, the J gene TRBJ2-7; D gene ambiguous. Trimming cost V 4 bases and J 0 bases, with 10 bases left between them. From germline, CDR1 is SGHTA and CDR2 FQGNSA. CDR3 size: 14 residues. CDR3 bases: TGTGCCAGCAGCTACACCAGAAGCTCCTACGAGCAGTACTTC. The encoded protein is CASSYTRSSYEQYF.

The chain combines TRBV19 with TRBJ2-1; 10 nucleotides agree with TRBD2. The junction had 5 bases not matched to a gene; V was cut back by 2 bases and J by 4 bases. The CDR3 loop spans 16 amino acids. Per the germline V gene, CDR1 is LNHDA and CDR2 is SQIVND (reference sequence). As DNA, the CDR3 is TGTGCCAGTAGTATACGGAGGACTAGCGGTTACAATGAGCAGTTCTTC. Protein sequence: CASSIRRTSGYNEQFF. Variable domain in full (rest from reference TRBV19 and TRBJ2-1): DGGITQSPKYLFRKEGQNVTLSCEQNLNHDAMYWYRQDPGQGLRLIYYSQIVNDFQKGDIAEGYSVSREKKESFPLTVTSAQKNPTAFYLCASSIRRTSGYNEQFFGPGTRLTVL.

The chain joins TRBV29-1 to TRBJ2-1; D might be TRBD2 (5 bases). Trimming took 7 bases from V and 4 from J, leaving 11 bases between them. The CDR3 is 12 amino acids. Germline-derived CDR1 and CDR2 are SQVTM and ANQGSEA. The CDR3 protein is CSGGVDYNEQFF. The CDR3 nucleotides read TGCAGCGGGGGAGTGGATTACAATGAGCAGTTCTTC.

The chain combines TRBV4-3 with TRBJ2-7, with TRBD2 matching 9 bases. V lost 6 bases to trimming and J lost 7 bases; unmatched junction nucleotides: 1. This CDR3 has 11 amino acids. CDR1 is LGHNA, CDR2 YSLEER, per germline. The CDR3 region is CASRREGEQYF. The DNA for the CDR3 is TGCGCCAGCAGGCGGGAGGGTGAGCAGTACTTC.

The genes are TRBV15 and TRBJ1-1, with TRBD1 matching 7 bases. J was trimmed by 1 base and V by 5 bases; bases with no gene match: 10. The germline V gene encodes CDR1 LNHNV and CDR2 YYDKDF (reference sequence). CDR3 length: 16 residues. The CDR3 DNA reads as TGTGCCACCAGCCCCCTCCCGGGACAGAGGAACACTGAAGCTTTCTTT. Translating gives CATSPLPGQRNTEAFF.

This clone was found many times. The chain is built from TRBV5-3 and TRBJ1-4, with D uncertain. TRBV5-3 is placed among ORFs of uncertain function. CDR3 length: 11 residues. Trimming took off 4 bases at V and 11 bases at J, with 9 bases between the two ends. CDR3: CARSPGGKLFF. The CDR3 DNA sequence: TGTGCCAGAAGCCCAGGTGGGAAACTGTTTTTT.

This rearrangement joins TRBV19 to TRBJ1-1, with D possibly TRBD1 on 5 matching bases. CDR1 is LNHDA, CDR2 SQIVND, per germline (reference sequence). This CDR3 contains 13 residues. Trimming cost V 3 bases and J 7 bases, with 12 bases left between them. The CDR3 loop is CASSINVQGEAFF. The CDR3, as DNA: TGTGCCAGTAGTATTAATGTGCAGGGTGAAGCTTTCTTT.

V is TRBV7-2 and J is TRBJ2-3; possible D gene TRBD2, 6 bases. The CDR3 length is 14 residues. CDR1 and CDR2 (germline): SGHTA, FQGNSA. With 4 bases removed from V and 2 bases from J, the gap between germline ends came to 10 bases. The chain's CDR3 is CASSWGDHTDTQYF. Here the CDR3 DNA reads TGTGCCAGCAGCTGGGGGGACCACACAGATACGCAGTATTTT.

This chain links TRBV6-6 with TRBJ1-2; possibly TRBD1 for D (5 bases). Germline V CDR1 and CDR2: MNHNY, SVGAGI (reference sequence). The V end lost 7 bases, the J end lost 4 bases, and 19 bases lay between the germline ends. The CDR3 covers 15 residues. The CDR3 loop is CASIPLPRVAYGYTF. The CDR3 region has the DNA TGTGCCAGCATCCCCTTACCCAGGGTCGCCTATGGCTACACCTTC.

The V gene is TRBV11-3, the J gene TRBJ2-1; TRBD1 aligns across 9 bases. The V and J ends lost 1 base and 7 bases, in that order; junction bases with no gene match: 14. The CDR3 length is 18 residues. Per the germline V gene, CDR1 is SGHNT and CDR2 is YENEEA. CDR3 amino acids: CASSLGGQGLKVRNEQFF. The CDR3 bases are TGTGCCAGCAGCTTAGGAGGACAGGGGCTTAAGGTCAGGAATGAGCAGTTCTTC.

The chain carries TRBV19 and TRBJ2-1; D is undetermined. The CDR3 runs 15 residues. Germline CDR1 LNHDA, CDR2 SQIVND (reference sequence). V was trimmed by 1 base and J by 1 base, leaving 8 bases between them. The CDR3 DNA is TGTGCCAGTAGTATAGCACTGACTTCCTACAATGAGCAGTTCTTC. Translation gives CASSIALTSYNEQFF. The variable domain in full, with the rest retrieved from reference TRBV19 and TRBJ2-1, is DGGITQSPKYLFRKEGQNVTLSCEQNLNHDAMYWYRQDPGQGLRLIYYSQIVNDFQKGDIAEGYSVSREKKESFPLTVTSAQKNPTAFYLCASSIALTSYNEQFFGPGTRLTVL.

V gene TRBV12-5 combines with J gene TRBJ1-1, with 9 bases fitting TRBD1. This CDR3 spans 17 amino acids. Germline trimming cut 0 bases from V and 1 base from J; bases unmatched to any gene: 6. Germline CDR1 LGHNT, CDR2 FRNRAP. The CDR3, as DNA: TGTGCTAGTGGTTTGGTACTGGACAGGGGAACGAACACTGAAGCTTTCTTT. Protein: CASGLVLDRGTNTEAFF.

This clone was picked up one time. This rearrangement joins TRBV29-1 to TRBJ2-5; D perhaps matches TRBD1 (5 bases). Germline CDR1 SQVTM, CDR2 ANQGSEA. The CDR3 sequence is 13 residues long. Trimming took 7 bases from V and 0 from J, leaving 12 bases between them. CDR3 nucleotide sequence: TGCAGCGGCGGACACGGGTACCAAGAGACCCAGTACTTC. Translation gives CSGGHGYQETQYF.

The rearrangement joins TRBV5-8 to TRBJ2-3; TRBD2 agrees at 11 bases. This CDR3 region has 16 residues. Germline trimming cut 3 bases from V and 4 bases from J; bases unmatched to any gene: 7. Germline values: CDR1 SGHTS, CDR2 YDEGEE. In DNA, the CDR3 is TGTGCCAGCAGCTCTTATCTAGCGGGGGGCGCAGATACGCAGTATTTT. This codes for CASSSYLAGGADTQYF. Based on the CDR3 plus reference TRBV5-8 and TRBJ2-3, the full variable domain is EAGVTQSPTHLIKTRGQQATLRCSPISGHTSVYWYQQALGLGLQFLLWYDEGEERNRGNFPPRFSGRQFPNYSSELNVNALELEDSALYLCASSSYLAGGADTQYFGPGTRLTVL.